The 29 T cell receptor beta chains given below trace back to one sample, sequenced in a study of OX40 agonist ivuxolimab in advanced cancers. Using immunoSEQ multiplex PCR, the repertoire was profiled, and TCRdb retains in-frame clones only, with some absent. The repertoire holds about 66,000 clones, with 80% to 90% as singletons. Sequencing used CD4+ or CD8+ T cells sorted from blood, obtained in a trial of the OX40 agonist ivuxolimab. Receptor source: an adult with an advanced solid tumor such as melanoma, head and neck, liver or kidney cancer.

This clone was recorded once. The CDR3 bases are TGTGCCAGCAGCTTAGTTACGGGGGGTAGAGACGAGCAGTACTTC. It encodes CASSLVTGGRDEQYF. This chain links TRBV7-9 with TRBJ2-7; TRBD2 matches at 7 bases. The V and J ends lost 1 base and 5 bases, in that order; junction bases with no gene match: 8. The CDR3 length is 15 residues. In germline, CDR1 is SEHNR, CDR2 FQNEAQ (reference sequence).

The V call is TRBV11-2, the J call TRBJ2-1, with no clear D. The germline V and J ends were trimmed by 1 base and 6 bases, with 4 bases remaining between them. This CDR3 spans 12 amino acids. CDR1 and CDR2 from the germline V gene are SGHAT and FQNNGV. CDR3 region: CASSLAGNEQFF. The CDR3 region has the DNA TGTGCCAGCAGCTTAGCCGGCAATGAGCAGTTCTTC.

This chain uses TRBV4-1 with TRBJ2-2; D unclear. Looked up from germline, CDR1 is MGHRA and CDR2 is YSYEKL. The germline V and J ends were trimmed by 3 bases and 2 bases, with 7 bases remaining between them. This CDR3 has 14 amino acids. The CDR3 loop reads CASSHVENTGELFF. DNA of the CDR3: TGCGCCAGCAGCCACGTAGAAAACACCGGGGAGCTGTTTTTT.

The genes are TRBV27 and TRBJ2-7, with 14 bases aligning to TRBD2. Trimming at V came to 7 bases and at J to 6 bases, leaving 8 bases not matched to a gene. The CDR3 has 15 amino acids. The germline CDR1 and CDR2 sequences are MNHEY and SMNVEV (reference sequence). The CDR3 nucleotides read TGTGCCAGCAAAGATACCGGGACTAGCGGGAGCGAGCAGTACTTC. Amino acids: CASKDTGTSGSEQYF.

This chain uses TRBV28 with TRBJ1-1, with D unresolved. The CDR3 is 15 amino acids. Germline V gene lookup returns CDR1 MDHEN and CDR2 SYDVKM. V dropped 7 bases and J dropped 2 bases, with 17 bases sitting between them. For the CDR3, the DNA is TGTGCCAGCACCGGTGAGGGCGGATTCAACACTGAAGCTTTCTTT. Translation gives CASTGEGGFNTEAFF.

The chain employs TRBV28 and TRBJ2-7; 12 bases match TRBD2. The J segment lost 3 bases and the V segment lost 5 bases, leaving 17 bases of the junction unmatched. The CDR3 loop spans 19 amino acids. The germline CDR1 and CDR2 sequences are MDHEN and SYDVKM. The CDR3 loop reads CASSATEILAGGYGYEQYF. The DNA of the CDR3 is TGTGCCAGCAGTGCAACAGAGATACTAGCGGGAGGTTATGGCTACGAGCAGTACTTC.

Comments on this clone: Additional DNA sequences in this sample encode the identical CDR3. V usage is TRBV29-1 and J usage is TRBJ1-1; 10 bases line up with TRBD1. This CDR3 spans 14 amino acids. V shed 6 bases and J 2 bases; nucleotides not matched to a gene: 6. Germline V gives CDR1 SQVTM, CDR2 ANQGSEA. CDR3 sequence: CSVTGTGANTEAFF. In nucleotides, the CDR3 is TGCAGCGTAACCGGGACAGGGGCAAACACTGAAGCTTTCTTT.

The chain uses TRBV28 and TRBJ2-2; no reliable D call. The CDR3 spans 16 residues. CDR1 and CDR2 from the germline V gene are MDHEN and SYDVKM. V was shortened by 3 bases and J by 1 base, with 12 bases between the two germline ends. The CDR3 bases are TGTGCCAGCAGTTTGTCCGCATTGCAGAACACCGGGGAGCTGTTTTTT. Its translation: CASSLSALQNTGELFF.

CDR3 nucleotide sequence: TGTGCCAGCAGTTCCGGGCCTCGGGCTTTCTTT. Its translation is CASSSGPRAFF. The chain uses TRBV28 and TRBJ1-1, with no clear D. This CDR3 has 11 amino acids. From germline, CDR1 is MDHEN and CDR2 SYDVKM. V lost 4 bases, J lost 11 bases, and 11 bases lay in between. Filled out from reference TRBV28 and TRBJ1-1, the complete variable domain reads DVKVTQSSRYLVKRTGEKVFLECVQDMDHENMFWYRQDPGLGLRLIYFSYDVKMKEKGDIPEGYSVSREKKERFSLILESASTNQTSMYLCASSSGPRAFFGQGTRLTVV.

This clone showed up just once. The chain has TRBV4-2 and TRBJ1-5; maybe TRBD1 (6 bases). Germline CDR1 is LGHNA and CDR2 is YNFKEQ. The CDR3 length is 15 residues. V lost 3 bases and J lost 6, with 15 bases in between. The CDR3 bases are TGTGCCAGCAGCCAGGGAACAGGGTCGGCTCAGCCCCAGCATTTT. Translated: CASSQGTGSAQPQHF.

V usage is TRBV5-1 and J usage is TRBJ2-7, with 7 bases aligning to TRBD2. J lost 2 bases, V lost 0 bases, and 5 bases had no gene match. This CDR3 is built from 15 residues. Germline V gene lookup returns CDR1 SGHRS and CDR2 YFSETQ. CDR3 protein: CASSLGTGLTYEQYF. In DNA, the CDR3 is TGCGCCAGCAGCTTGGGTACGGGACTAACCTACGAGCAGTACTTC.

The gene calls are TRBV19 and TRBJ2-2; a possible D gene is TRBD2 (6 bases). The CDR3 has 15 amino acids. V was shortened by 4 bases and J by 3 bases, with 12 bases between the two germline ends. The germline gives CDR1 LNHDA, CDR2 SQIVND (reference sequence). The CDR3 sequence is CASSSRRDHTGELFF. As DNA, the CDR3 is TGTGCCAGTAGTAGTAGGAGGGACCACACCGGGGAGCTGTTTTTT.

This sequence joins TRBV27 and TRBJ2-7; TRBD1 aligns across 7 bases. The V gene's germline CDR1 is MNHEY and CDR2 SMNVEV (reference sequence). The CDR3 has 14 amino acids. The ends lost 7 bases at V and 4 bases at J; junction bases unmatched: 10. CDR3 sequence reads: CASTPDPTGYEQYF. The CDR3 DNA reads TGTGCCAGCACCCCAGACCCGACAGGGTACGAGCAGTACTTC.

This chain uses TRBV19 with TRBJ2-7; 10 bases are shared with TRBD2. Germline CDR1 LNHDA, CDR2 SQIVND (reference sequence). V dropped 4 bases and J dropped 3; count of bases not matched to a gene: 12. There are 17 residues in the CDR3. CDR3: CASSRTTGTSEYYEQYF. The CDR3 bases are TGTGCCAGTAGTAGGACCACCGGGACTAGCGAATACTACGAGCAGTACTTC.

The chain couples TRBV28 to TRBJ2-2; D may be TRBD2 (5 bases). In germline, CDR1 is MDHEN, CDR2 SYDVKM. V was trimmed by 8 bases and J by 7 bases, leaving 11 bases between them. There are 12 residues in the CDR3. Written as DNA, the CDR3 is TGTGCCAGCTCCCGAGGGTACGGGGAGCTGTTTTTT. Translation: CASSRGYGELFF.

The chain links TRBV5-1 to TRBJ2-7; no clear D. Deletions cut 5 bases from V and 6 bases from J, with 12 bases between. CDR1 is SGHRS, CDR2 YFSETQ, per germline. The CDR3 contains 12 residues. CDR3 in DNA: TGCGCCAGCAGTGTCGACGGGCGCGAGCAGTACTTC. It specifies CASSVDGREQYF.

This chain joins TRBV7-8 and TRBJ2-3; D is perhaps TRBD2 (6 bases). This CDR3 is 16 amino acids long. The germline CDR1 and CDR2 sequences are SGHVS and FQNEAQ. V dropped 2 bases and J dropped 6 bases, with 18 bases sitting between them. The CDR3 loop is CASSLPRAGSRDTQYF. The CDR3 nucleotides are TGTGCCAGCAGCTTACCAAGAGCGGGCTCCCGTGATACGCAGTATTTT.

V is TRBV13 and J is TRBJ1-2; 8 bases align to TRBD1. The CDR3 length is 17 residues. With 5 bases clipped from V and 0 bases from J, the junction kept 11 bases outside the gene matches. Germline assignment: CDR1 PRHDT and CDR2 FYEKMQ (reference sequence). CDR3 nucleotide sequence: TGTGCCAGCAGCCATGGACAGGGAGGATTGACTAACTATGGCTACACCTTC. Its protein product is CASSHGQGGLTNYGYTF.

J is TRBJ2-7 and V is TRBV2; D tentatively fits TRBD1 or TRBD2 (5 bases each). The V end was cut by 11 bases, the J end by 2 bases, with 13 bases between. The CDR3 length is 12 residues. CDR1 is SNHLY and CDR2 is FYNNEI in the germline V gene. Here the CDR3 DNA reads TGTGCCGGGACGGACGGTACCTACGAGCAGTACTTC. It specifies CAGTDGTYEQYF.

This clone occurred a few times. V is TRBV5-6 and J is TRBJ2-7; D remains unclear. In germline, CDR1 is SGHDT, CDR2 YYEEEE. CDR3 length: 13 residues. V lost 0 bases and J lost 4, with 8 bases in between. The CDR3 loop reads CASSLGVRYEQYF. The CDR3, as DNA: TGTGCCAGCAGCTTGGGCGTAAGGTACGAGCAGTACTTC.

This chain links TRBV7-9 with TRBJ2-2; 7 bases agree with TRBD2. Losses at the gene ends were 5 bases for V and 1 base for J; bases not matched to a gene: 7. This CDR3 has 16 residues. The germline V gene has CDR1 SEHNR and CDR2 FQNEAQ (reference sequence). CDR3 DNA: TGTGCCAGCAGCGGAAGGTCGGGGGGGAACACCGGGGAGCTGTTTTTT. This encodes CASSGRSGGNTGELFF.

This clone has only a few counts. The chain uses TRBV6-4 and TRBJ2-2; D is possibly TRBD1 or TRBD2 (5 bases each). Germline values: CDR1 MRHNA, CDR2 SNTAGT. V lost 3 bases, J lost 6 bases, and 17 bases lay in between. The CDR3 is 16 residues long. CDR3 sequence (DNA): TGTGCCAGCAGTGAAGGTGGGGGACGAGACGCCGGGGAGCTGTTTTTT. Residues: CASSEGGGRDAGELFF.

The gene calls are TRBV27 and TRBJ2-7; no firm D call. The CDR3 is made up of 12 amino acids. With 7 bases removed from V and 3 bases from J, the gap between germline ends came to 10 bases. CDR1 MNHEY and CDR2 SMNVEV come from the germline V gene (reference sequence). This CDR3 reads CASIGQRYEQYF. The CDR3 DNA reads as TGTGCCAGCATCGGGCAGCGCTACGAGCAGTACTTC.

The chain links TRBV30 to TRBJ2-3; the match to TRBD1 covers 8 bases. Germline trimming cut 5 bases from V and 0 bases from J; bases unmatched to any gene: 7. Germline CDR1 reads GTSNPN; CDR2 reads SVGIG (reference sequence). CDR3 length equals 15 residues. CDR3 in DNA: TGTGCCTGGCAGACAGGGGCCTCTAGCACAGATACGCAGTATTTT. Protein product: CAWQTGASSTDTQYF. The full variable domain, with the rest looked up from reference TRBV30 and TRBJ2-3, is SQTIHQWPATLVQPVGSPLSLECTVEGTSNPNLYWYRQAAGRGLQLLFYSVGIGQISSEVPQNLSASRPQDRQFILSSKKLLLSDSGFYLCAWQTGASSTDTQYFGPGTRLTVL.

This chain links TRBV10-3 with TRBJ2-2; 9 nucleotides agree with TRBD2. The germline CDR1 and CDR2 sequences are ENHRY and SYGVKD. This CDR3 spans 16 amino acids. Trimming cost V 3 bases and J 5 bases; bases outside gene matches: 7. This CDR3 reads CAISDFGGRATGELFF. DNA of the CDR3: TGTGCCATCAGTGATTTCGGCGGGAGGGCAACCGGGGAGCTGTTTTTT.

This chain joins TRBV2 and TRBJ2-1, with 13 bases lining up with TRBD2. CDR3 length: 14 amino acids. CDR1 is SNHLY and CDR2 is FYNNEI in the germline V gene. With V trimmed by 6 bases and J by 9 bases, 5 bases remained unmatched. Here the CDR3 DNA reads TGTGCCAGCAGGGGGACTAGCGGGAAGGGTGAGCAGTTCTTC. Its protein product is CASRGTSGKGEQFF.

This clone came up once. The chain uses TRBV27 and TRBJ2-7; 7 bases match TRBD1. After removal of 7 bases from V and 4 bases from J, the junction contained 7 bases not matched to a gene. This CDR3 is built from 13 residues. Germline CDR1 MNHEY, CDR2 SMNVEV (reference sequence). The CDR3 here is CASKRTGDYEQYF. The CDR3 nucleotides are TGTGCCAGCAAGAGGACAGGTGATTACGAGCAGTACTTC.

The chain recombines TRBV4-1 with TRBJ2-6, with TRBD1 identical over 9 bases. The CDR3 runs 20 residues. In germline, CDR1 is MGHRA, CDR2 YSYEKL. V dropped 0 bases and J dropped 0; count of bases not matched to a gene: 9. Here the CDR3 reads CASSQERFGTGSSGANVLTF. CDR3 nucleotide sequence: TGCGCCAGCAGCCAAGAACGATTCGGGACAGGGAGCTCTGGGGCCAACGTCCTGACTTTC.

The V call is TRBV7-9, the J call TRBJ1-1, with D unresolved. This CDR3 comprises 18 residues. Germline lookup yields CDR1 SEHNR and CDR2 FQNEAQ (reference sequence). The V gene lost 7 bases and the J gene lost 0 bases, with 24 bases spanning the gap. This CDR3 is CASTTQSRNRPMNTEAFF. As DNA, the CDR3 is TGTGCCAGCACCACCCAATCCCGGAACCGCCCTATGAACACTGAAGCTTTCTTT.